Shown below are 12 T cell receptor beta chains from a single sample sequenced in a study of blood T cell repertoires in COVID-19. Only in-frame clones appear in the TCRdb table, and some are missing; sequencing was by immunoSEQ multiplex PCR. Among approximately 69,000 clones listed, about four fifths were seen once. Sequenced material: peripheral blood. The receptors originated from a human donor in a cohort sampled during active COVID-19.

The V call is TRBV27, the J call TRBJ1-1; tentatively, D is TRBD1 (6 bases). The V end was cut by 8 bases, the J end by 7 bases, with 20 bases between. There are 14 residues in the CDR3. The germline V gene has CDR1 MNHEY and CDR2 SMNVEV (reference sequence). The CDR3, as DNA: TGTGCCAGCTTTTCAACTGGGGGCGTCGGTGAAGCTTTCTTT. It encodes CASFSTGGVGEAFF.

The chain couples TRBV28 to TRBJ2-7; D unclear. Germline CDR1 MDHEN, CDR2 SYDVKM. Trimming shortened V by 1 base and J by 4 bases, and 11 bases separated the two germline ends. This CDR3 has 14 amino acids. The CDR3 protein is CASSLSGLGYEQYF. In nucleotides, the CDR3 is TGTGCCAGCAGTTTATCAGGTCTTGGGTACGAGCAGTACTTC.

The V call is TRBV4-2, the J call TRBJ2-1; TRBD2 aligns across 14 bases. The CDR3 has 19 residues. Germline V gene sequence: CDR1 LGHNA, CDR2 YNFKEQ. The J segment lost 0 bases and the V segment lost 2 bases, leaving 6 bases of the junction unmatched. The CDR3 region has the DNA TGTGCCAGCAGCCAATTTGGACTAGCGGGGGGACACTCCTACAATGAGCAGTTCTTC. This encodes CASSQFGLAGGHSYNEQFF.

This clone was detected once. The chain combines TRBV6-5 with TRBJ2-1; the D gene is possibly TRBD2 (6 bases). Germline assignment: CDR1 MNHEY and CDR2 SVGAGI. Trimming cost V 3 bases and J 5 bases, with 14 bases left between them. This CDR3 contains 15 residues. The CDR3 DNA reads TGTGCCAGCAGTTATGTGGGGGGATTTAACAATGAGCAGTTCTTC. This encodes CASSYVGGFNNEQFF.

The chain carries TRBV27 and TRBJ2-7; a possible D gene is TRBD1 (5 bases). Germline V CDR1 and CDR2: MNHEY, SMNVEV (reference sequence). The germline V and J ends were trimmed by 6 bases and 2 bases, with 11 bases remaining between them. This CDR3 contains 13 residues. In nucleotides, the CDR3 is TGTGCCAGCAGCCGGCAGGGCCCCTACGAGCAGTACTTC. This codes for CASSRQGPYEQYF.

The V call is TRBV6-5, the J call TRBJ1-4; D is unclear. Between the trimmed V and J ends, which lost 6 bases and 8 bases, there was a span of 16 bases. The germline V gene has CDR1 MNHEY and CDR2 SVGAGI. The CDR3 runs to 14 residues. CDR3 residues: CASRRRGSGEKLFF. DNA of the CDR3: TGTGCCAGCAGGAGGCGGGGTAGTGGAGAAAAACTGTTTTTT.

The chain employs TRBV27 and TRBJ1-6; D unresolved. Germline V gene sequence: CDR1 MNHEY, CDR2 SMNVEV (reference sequence). The CDR3 has 12 amino acids. Trimming left V 3 bases short and J 12 bases short, with 9 bases between. The CDR3 DNA follows: TGTGCCAGCAGTTTTTGGCCTCAACCCCTCCACTTT. This translates into CASSFWPQPLHF.

This clone appeared a single time. J is TRBJ1-6 and V is TRBV5-6; 8 nucleotides align to TRBD1. The germline V gene encodes CDR1 SGHDT and CDR2 YYEEEE. The CDR3 sequence is 16 residues long. V was pared by 0 bases and J by 4 bases, with 3 bases of the junction left unmatched. The CDR3: CASSLVDRGYNSPLHF. DNA for the CDR3: TGTGCCAGCAGCTTGGTTGACAGGGGATATAATTCACCCCTCCACTTT.

The chain combines TRBV5-1 with TRBJ1-2; the D is unclear. Germline V gives CDR1 SGHRS, CDR2 YFSETQ. The CDR3 runs 14 residues. Trimming took off 4 bases at V and 4 bases at J, with 14 bases between the two ends. For the CDR3, the DNA is TGCGCCAGCAGCGTCGACACGGCGGGCTATGGCTACACCTTC. It yields the protein CASSVDTAGYGYTF.

The V and J genes are TRBV27 and TRBJ2-7; TRBD1 aligns across 8 bases. The germline CDR1 and CDR2 sequences are MNHEY and SMNVEV (reference sequence). The V gene end was trimmed by 10 bases and the J gene end by 6 bases; junction bases not matched to a gene: 17. The CDR3 totals 15 residues. The CDR3 region is CATKGQGAFRREQYF. Here the CDR3 DNA reads TGTGCCACCAAGGGCCAGGGGGCTTTCAGGCGCGAGCAGTACTTC.

The rearrangement uses TRBV19 and TRBJ1-5; weak D call: TRBD1 (6 bases). V was clipped by 9 bases and J by 1 base, with 16 bases between them. The CDR3 is 15 residues long. Per germline, CDR1 LNHDA and CDR2 SQIVND (reference sequence). CDR3 nucleotide sequence: TGTGCCAGCTCATCAGGGGAGAGGAGCAATCAGCCCCAGCATTTT. Encoded protein: CASSSGERSNQPQHF.

The gene calls are TRBV19 and TRBJ2-1; 9 bases are shared with TRBD2. In germline, CDR1 is LNHDA, CDR2 SQIVND (reference sequence). CDR3 size: 15 residues. Germline trimming cut 4 bases from V and 5 bases from J; bases unmatched to any gene: 6. In DNA, the CDR3 is TGTGCCAGTAGTACACCGGGACTAGCCCACAATGAGCAGTTCTTC. Its protein is CASSTPGLAHNEQFF.